This TCR beta chain comes out of a study of CD8+CD57+ T cells in acquired aplastic anemia. Overall study context: DNA from sorted CD4+ and CD8+ cells averaged around 3.5 ug. The average read count for CD4+ cells in healthy donors was some 9.9 million.

Study-wide findings and caveats: Overlap between patients and controls comprised 25 to 30 CD8+ CDR3 sequences.

Profiles of TCR beta VDJ and CDR3 were generated from a genomic DNA template. TCRdb re-derived calls from the reads in MiXCR, one entry per CDR3 protein. The sample holds around 130,000 distinct CDR3 sequences, around 48% seen once. Concerning this clonotype itself: The target antigen is unknown.

This receptor was obtained from a human donor in good health, serving as a control. Specimen: sorted CD4+, CD8+, or CD8+CD57+ T cells (not recorded which) from PBMCs.

The CDR3 is CASSEQAWAGYEQYF. DNA for the CDR3: TGTGCCAGCAGTGAACAGGCCTGGGCGGGTTACGAGCAGTACTTC. The chain couples TRBV2 to TRBJ2-7; tentatively, D is TRBD2 (5 bases). Trimming shortened V by 2 bases and J by 4 bases, and 15 bases separated the two germline ends. The germline gives CDR1 SNHLY, CDR2 FYNNEI. This CDR3 has 15 residues.